These 14 T cell receptor beta chains share one sample of origin, sequenced in a study of PD-L1 blockade in urothelial cancer. Time point reported: pretreatment peripheral blood. The repertoire was sequenced with immunoSEQ multiplex PCR; TCRdb's copy has only in-frame clones and lacks some. The sample records some 89,000 clones, under 90% being singletons. This specimen consisted of PBMCs, obtained around atezolizumab (anti-PD-L1) treatment. These receptors originate from a man in his 60s with urothelial cancer.

This clone was seen once. The chain combines TRBV6-6 with TRBJ1-1; D is uncertain. Between the trimmed V and J ends, which lost 2 bases and 4 bases, there was a span of 14 bases. In germline, CDR1 is MNHNY, CDR2 SVGAGI (reference sequence). CDR3 length: 15 residues. The CDR3 DNA follows: TGTGCCAGCAGTTACGCCCTTGAAGGGAGCACTGAAGCTTTCTTT. It is translated as CASSYALEGSTEAFF.

V usage is TRBV5-1 and J usage is TRBJ2-3, with 7 positions matching TRBD2. This CDR3 has 15 amino acids. Germline V lookup: CDR1 SGHRS, CDR2 YFSETQ. J lost 4 bases, V lost 0 bases, and 5 bases had no gene match. The CDR3 here is CASSLEAGDPDTQYF. The CDR3 coding sequence is TGCGCCAGCAGCTTGGAGGCGGGGGACCCAGATACGCAGTATTTT.

V is TRBV6-1 and J is TRBJ2-7, with D perhaps matching TRBD2 (5 bases). Germline CDR1 reads MNHNS; CDR2 reads SASEGT. Deletions cut 7 bases from V and 7 bases from J, with 14 bases between. The CDR3 covers 12 residues. The CDR3 reads CASTDYPREQYF. The CDR3 nucleotides read TGTGCCAGCACAGACTACCCACGGGAGCAGTACTTC.

CDR3 DNA: TGCGCCAGTGGAAGAAGGACTAGCGGGAGAGGAGGGAACACCGGGGAGCTGTTTTTT. It specifies CASGRRTSGRGGNTGELFF. The genes are TRBV4-1 and TRBJ2-2; TRBD2 matches 13 bases. This CDR3 has 19 amino acids. The trim removed 9 bases at V and 1 base at J, leaving 14 bases unmatched. Germline CDR1 MGHRA, CDR2 YSYEKL.

This sequence joins TRBV5-3 and TRBJ1-5; weak D call: TRBD1 (6 bases). TRBV5-3 is classed as an ORF, of uncertain function. V gave up 0 bases and J gave up 0 bases, with 16 bases separating them. The CDR3 is 18 residues long. The CDR3 DNA sequence: TGTGCCAGAAGCTTGGGGGGACACCATGCCCTTAGCAATCAGCCCCAGCATTTT. This sequence encodes CARSLGGHHALSNQPQHF.

The chain is built from TRBV14 and TRBJ1-2; 8 nucleotides agree with TRBD1. Trimming at V came to 0 bases and at J to 4 bases, leaving 10 bases not matched to a gene. The CDR3 is 17 residues long. Germline-derived CDR1 and CDR2 are SGHDN and FVKESK. The CDR3: CASSQDFGATGVYGYTF. CDR3 coding DNA: TGTGCCAGCAGCCAAGATTTTGGGGCGACAGGGGTCTATGGCTACACCTTC.

The chain is built from TRBV11-3 and TRBJ1-1; maybe TRBD1 (6 bases). V was trimmed by 2 bases and J by 11 bases, leaving 12 bases between them. This CDR3 region has 12 residues. Germline values: CDR1 SGHNT, CDR2 YENEEA. CDR3 sequence: CASSLTQGKAFF. The DNA for the CDR3 is TGTGCCAGCAGCTTAACACAGGGAAAGGCTTTCTTT.

The rearrangement uses TRBV11-3 and TRBJ2-7; 10 bases agree with TRBD1. After removal of 4 bases from V and 5 bases from J, the junction contained 8 bases not matched to a gene. The germline CDR1 and CDR2 sequences are SGHNT and YENEEA. The CDR3 has 15 residues. The CDR3 DNA sequence: TGTGCCAGCAGCTCAGGGGGACAGGGGTTCCACGAGCAGTACTTC. The encoded protein is CASSSGGQGFHEQYF.

The chain uses TRBV21-1 and TRBJ2-7; TRBD2, the D gene given by the table, was not confirmed from the DNA. TRBV21-1 is an annotated pseudogene. This CDR3 spans 16 amino acids. CDR3 nucleotides: TGTGCCAGCAGCACCCCTCTGGCGGGGATCTCCTACGAGCAGTACTTC. It specifies CASSTPLAGISYEQYF.

This chain uses TRBV18 with TRBJ2-2; D uncertain. Germline V gene data show CDR1 as KGHSH and CDR2 as LQKENI. V gave up 3 bases and J gave up 1 base, with 6 bases separating them. This CDR3 is built from 14 residues. The CDR3: CASSPVGNTGELFF. The CDR3 bases are TGTGCCAGCTCACCGGTCGGGAACACCGGGGAGCTGTTTTTT.

The chain employs TRBV11-2 and TRBJ2-1; no firm D call. Trimming removed 0 bases at V and 5 bases at J, with 5 bases between. Germline V lookup: CDR1 SGHAT, CDR2 FQNNGV. The CDR3 consists of 13 residues. DNA of the CDR3: TGTGCCAGCAGCTTAGACAGGAACAATGAGCAGTTCTTC. Its protein product is CASSLDRNNEQFF.

The rearrangement links TRBV5-1 to TRBJ1-1; TRBD1 matches 7 bases. The V and J ends lost 5 bases and 6 bases, in that order; junction bases with no gene match: 10. The CDR3 extends over 14 amino acids. Per germline, CDR1 SGHRS and CDR2 YFSETQ. The CDR3 loop reads CASRVRTGLSEAFF. The CDR3 DNA follows: TGCGCCAGCAGGGTCCGGACAGGTTTGTCTGAAGCTTTCTTT.

V gene TRBV7-3 combines with J gene TRBJ2-3, with 8 bases matching TRBD2. J gave up 5 bases and V 6 bases, and 10 bases lay outside the gene matches. CDR3 length: 15 residues. Germline CDR1 reads SGHTA; CDR2 reads FQGTGA. The CDR3 coding sequence is TGTGCCAGCAGTGGGTACGGGGGGGCAGAAGATACGCAGTATTTT. Amino acids: CASSGYGGAEDTQYF.

This clone occurred once. This rearrangement joins TRBV9 to TRBJ2-2; 8 bases map to TRBD1. CDR3 length: 16 amino acids. Per the germline V gene, CDR1 is SGDLS and CDR2 is YYNGEE. V was clipped by 1 base and J by 0 bases; unmatched bases: 2. CDR3 loop: CASSVRDRTNTGELFF. DNA for the CDR3: TGTGCCAGCAGCGTAAGGGACAGGACGAACACCGGGGAGCTGTTTTTT.